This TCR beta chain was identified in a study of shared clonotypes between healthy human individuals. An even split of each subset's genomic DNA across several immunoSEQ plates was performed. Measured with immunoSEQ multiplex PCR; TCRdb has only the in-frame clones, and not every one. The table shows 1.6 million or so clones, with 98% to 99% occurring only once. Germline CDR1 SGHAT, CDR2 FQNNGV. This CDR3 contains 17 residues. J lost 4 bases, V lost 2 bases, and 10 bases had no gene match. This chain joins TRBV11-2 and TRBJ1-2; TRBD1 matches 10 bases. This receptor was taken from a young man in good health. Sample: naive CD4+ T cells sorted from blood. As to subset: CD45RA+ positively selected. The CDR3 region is CASSLMGQGTSRYGYTF. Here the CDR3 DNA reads TGTGCCAGCAGCTTAATGGGACAGGGGACTTCACGCTATGGCTACACCTTC.